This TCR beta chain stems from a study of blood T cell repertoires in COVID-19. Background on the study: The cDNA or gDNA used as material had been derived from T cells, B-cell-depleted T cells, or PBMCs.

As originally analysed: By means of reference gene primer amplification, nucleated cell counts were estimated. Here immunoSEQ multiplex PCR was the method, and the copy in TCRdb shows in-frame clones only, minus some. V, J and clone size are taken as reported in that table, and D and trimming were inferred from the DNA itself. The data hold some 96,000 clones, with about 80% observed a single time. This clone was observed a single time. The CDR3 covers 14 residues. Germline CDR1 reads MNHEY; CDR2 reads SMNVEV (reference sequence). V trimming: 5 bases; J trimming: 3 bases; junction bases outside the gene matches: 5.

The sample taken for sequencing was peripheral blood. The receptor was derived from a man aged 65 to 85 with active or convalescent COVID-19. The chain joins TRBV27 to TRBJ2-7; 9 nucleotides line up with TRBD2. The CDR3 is CASSAGLAFYEQYF. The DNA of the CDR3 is TGTGCCAGCAGTGCTGGACTAGCGTTCTACGAGCAGTACTTC.